Sequencing of this T cell receptor beta chain was carried out in a study of control samples from healthy donors and cancer patients. Sequencing was performed with immunoSEQ multiplex PCR; in TCRdb, only in-frame clones are kept and a portion is missing. The repertoire includes 100,000 to 150,000 clones, more than 85% of them detected once, and under 2% sits in the top ten. Trimming removed 4 bases from V and 2 bases from J; junction bases left unmatched: 4. CDR1 is LNHDA, CDR2 SQIVND, per germline (reference sequence). The CDR3 extends over 14 amino acids. The receptor's source is a man aged 18 to 29 in good health. This chain connects TRBV19 to TRBJ2-7; 8 bases map to TRBD1. The sequencing input was blood. For the CDR3, the DNA is TGTGCCAGTAGTAGCGGACAGGGACCCTACGAGCAGTACTTC. This gives the protein CASSSGQGPYEQYF.